A few counts support the clone carrying this T cell receptor (beta chain). This specimen belongs to a study of cytomegalovirus exposure and HLA in healthy donors. CDR1 and CDR2 (germline): MRHNA, SNTAGT. This CDR3 contains 13 residues. V dropped 3 bases and J dropped 2 bases, with 7 bases sitting between them. This PCR relied on a set of 60 Vbeta primers and 13 Jbeta primers. Using immunoSEQ multiplex PCR, the repertoire was profiled, and TCRdb retains in-frame clones only, with some absent. The table shows 150,000 to 200,000 clones, with 76% occurring only once. The sequenced sample was PBMCs. This clonotype was obtained from a man between 18 and 35 years old in good health and CMV-seronegative. The chain carries TRBV6-4 and TRBJ1-2; unclear D gene. This CDR3 is CASSEERNYGYTF. The CDR3 nucleotides are TGTGCCAGCAGTGAAGAACGGAACTATGGCTACACCTTC.